This paragraph covers one TCR beta chain sequence. Its antigen is undetermined. This record belongs to a study of graft-versus-host responses after intestinal transplantation. Study-wide context: Recipients received multivisceral, liver-intestinal, or isolated intestinal transplants. Uniformly, recipients were administered anti-thymocyte globulin induction with subsequent tacrolimus and steroids for around 3 years.

TCRdb's table, derived via immunoSEQ multiplex PCR, lists solely in-frame clones and lacks some. The table has 50,000 to 60,000 clones, about nine tenths seen once. Study outcomes and limitations: Elevated graft-versus-host to host-versus-graft clonal ratios in allografts were recorded for patients with graft-donor T cell macrochimerism. Among recipient marrow samples, GvH clones were found; some appeared first in ileum or blood.

Germline CDR1 reads LGHNA; CDR2 reads YNFKEQ. The ends were cut back, 0 bases at V and 0 bases at J, with 9 bases in the middle. This CDR3 has 16 residues. V and J are TRBV4-2 and TRBJ1-3, with D unresolved. Sample: unstimulated CD4+ T cells sorted from spleen or lymph node cells, taken before transplant. The TCR originated in a human donor who was the organ donor for an intestinal transplant. The CDR3 region is CASSQDAEISGNTIYF. The DNA for the CDR3 is TGTGCCAGCAGCCAAGATGCCGAAATCTCTGGAAACACCATATATTTT.